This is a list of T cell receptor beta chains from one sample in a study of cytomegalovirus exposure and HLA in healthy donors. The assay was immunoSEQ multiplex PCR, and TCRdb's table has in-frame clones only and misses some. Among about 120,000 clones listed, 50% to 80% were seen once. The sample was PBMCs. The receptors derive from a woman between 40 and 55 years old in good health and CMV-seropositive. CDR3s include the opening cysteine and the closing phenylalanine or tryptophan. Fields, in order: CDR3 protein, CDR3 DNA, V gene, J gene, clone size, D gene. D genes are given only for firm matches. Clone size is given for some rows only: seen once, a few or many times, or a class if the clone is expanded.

CAWSPLSDTIYF	TGTGCCTGGAGCCCTCTTTCGGACACCATATATTTT	TRBV30	TRBJ1-3	NA	NA
CASTSTGTGGYEQYF	TGTGCCAGCACTTCCACCGGGACAGGGGGCTACGAGCAGTACTTC	TRBV28	TRBJ2-7	few	TRBD1
CASSSLKWTSGTYNEQFF	TGTGCCAGCAGTTCCCTAAAATGGACTAGCGGAACCTACAATGAGCAGTTCTTC	TRBV27	TRBJ2-1	once	TRBD2
CASSYETGGLDTEAFF	TGTGCCAGCAGTTACGAGACAGGGGGCTTGGACACTGAAGCTTTCTTT	TRBV6-5	TRBJ1-1	NA	TRBD1
CASSAWGGLVSYEQYF	TGTGCCAGCAGCGCGTGGGGAGGACTAGTTTCTTACGAGCAGTACTTC	TRBV11-1	TRBJ2-7	few	TRBD2
CASGDTDNEQFF	TGTGCCAGCGGGGACACTGACAATGAGCAGTTCTTC	TRBV13	TRBJ2-1	NA	NA
CASSSRQGDNQPQHF	TGTGCCAGCAGCAGCAGACAGGGAGACAATCAGCCCCAGCATTTT	TRBV5-6	TRBJ1-5	few	TRBD1
CAISLGASGWRDTQYF	TGTGCCATCAGTCTGGGGGCTAGCGGGTGGAGAGATACGCAGTATTTT	TRBV10-3	TRBJ2-3	NA	TRBD2
CASTQNSGHPSGANVLTF	TGTGCCAGCACACAAAATTCGGGACACCCCTCTGGGGCCAACGTCCTGACTTTC	TRBV7-2	TRBJ2-6	NA	NA
CASSPLGRSSYNSPLHF	TGCGCCAGCAGCCCCCTGGGGCGGAGCTCCTATAATTCACCCCTCCACTTT	TRBV10-1	TRBJ1-6	NA	NA
CASSLGTGTISYEQYF	TGTGCCAGCAGCTTAGGGACAGGTACGATCTCCTACGAGCAGTACTTC	TRBV11-2	TRBJ2-7	once	TRBD1
CASSSRDRGRVGANVLTF	TGTGCCAGCAGCTCAAGGGACAGGGGGCGCGTTGGGGCCAACGTCCTGACTTTC	TRBV7-9	TRBJ2-6	few	TRBD1
CASSLRPTENTEAFF	TGCGCCAGCAGCTTGCGCCCCACAGAGAACACTGAAGCTTTCTTT	TRBV5-1	TRBJ1-1	NA	NA
CASRTGNTEAFF	TGTGCCAGCAGGACGGGGAACACTGAAGCTTTCTTT	TRBV2	TRBJ1-1	NA	NA
CASSLGREDGELFF	TGCGCCAGCAGCCTGGGGCGGGAGGACGGGGAGCTGTTTTTT	TRBV5-1	TRBJ2-2	NA	TRBD2
CASSMGQGREQYF	TGTGCCAGTAGTATGGGACAGGGCAGAGAGCAGTACTTC	TRBV19	TRBJ2-7	NA	TRBD1
CSARRGNTIYF	TGCAGTGCTAGGAGAGGAAACACCATATATTTT	TRBV20-1	TRBJ1-3	few	NA